What follows describes a single T cell receptor beta chain. The data derive from a study of shared clonotypes between healthy human individuals. Overall study: The people who gave samples were a couple of women and a few men aged 18 to 49. CD8 memory received one plate per donor, CD8 naive two, CD4 memory three and CD4 naive three.

CD45RO-negative, CCR7-selected cells formed the naive CD8 fraction, which excluded terminally differentiated effector memory CD45RA+ cells. TCRdb's copy holds only in-frame clones and misses some; the assay was immunoSEQ multiplex PCR. The sample holds hundreds of thousands of clones, approximately 95% seen once. V lost 6 bases, J lost 4 bases, and 7 bases stayed unmatched. Per the germline V gene, CDR1 is SGHAT and CDR2 is FQNNGV. This CDR3 has 15 residues. This TCR derives from a woman aged 30 to 39 in good health. The chain is built from TRBV11-2 and TRBJ2-5; 11 bases fit TRBD2. Sequencing was carried out using naive CD8+ T cells sorted from blood. CDR3 amino acids: CASSLLAGVGETQYF. CDR3 DNA: TGTGCCAGCAGTTTACTAGCGGGAGTTGGAGAGACCCAGTACTTC.